This TCR beta chain was captured by sequencing in a study of blood T cell repertoires in COVID-19. Study in general: COVID-19 samples collected from the United States, Italy and Spain covered acute and convalescent phases. Nucleic acid was either cDNA or gDNA, and it came from T cells, B-cell-depleted T cells, or PBMCs.

Trimming took 2 bases from V and 2 from J, leaving 8 bases between them. The CDR3 is 14 residues long. In germline, CDR1 is MRHNA, CDR2 SNTAGT. In this sample, this clone turned up a few times. This clone may be a read error of a much larger clone one base away. Here immunoSEQ multiplex PCR was the method, and the copy in TCRdb shows in-frame clones only, minus some. The sample gives around 200,000 clones, around 80% of which show up once; less than 8% is in the top ten. Sample: PBMCs or T cells enriched from blood (not recorded which). The TCR sequence derives from a woman between 35 and 50 years old with acute COVID-19. J is TRBJ2-3 and V is TRBV6-4, with D perhaps matching TRBD2 (7 bases). CDR3 region: CASSDGGATDTQYF. The CDR3 region has the DNA TGTGCCAGCAGTGACGGGGGGGCCACAGATACGCAGTATTTT.